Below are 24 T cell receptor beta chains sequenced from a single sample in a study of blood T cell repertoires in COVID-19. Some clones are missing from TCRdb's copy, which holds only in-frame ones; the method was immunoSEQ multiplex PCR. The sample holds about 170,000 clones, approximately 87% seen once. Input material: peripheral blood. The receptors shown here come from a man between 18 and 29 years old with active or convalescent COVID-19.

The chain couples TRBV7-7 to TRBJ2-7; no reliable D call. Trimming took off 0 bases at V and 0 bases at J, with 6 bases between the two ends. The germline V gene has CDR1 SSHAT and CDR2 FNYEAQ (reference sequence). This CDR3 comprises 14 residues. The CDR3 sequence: CASSLAFSSYEQYF. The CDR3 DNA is TGTGCCAGCAGCTTAGCCTTTTCCTCCTACGAGCAGTACTTC.

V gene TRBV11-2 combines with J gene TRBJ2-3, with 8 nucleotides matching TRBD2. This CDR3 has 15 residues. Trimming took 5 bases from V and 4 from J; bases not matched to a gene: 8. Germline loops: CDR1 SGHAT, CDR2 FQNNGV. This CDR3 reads CASSPARGGPDTQYF. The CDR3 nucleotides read TGTGCCAGCAGCCCCGCTCGGGGGGGCCCAGATACGCAGTATTTT.

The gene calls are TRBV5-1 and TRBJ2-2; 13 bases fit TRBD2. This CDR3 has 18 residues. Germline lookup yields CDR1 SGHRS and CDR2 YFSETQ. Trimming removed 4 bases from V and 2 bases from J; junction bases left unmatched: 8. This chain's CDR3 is CASSPWTSGGQNTGELFF. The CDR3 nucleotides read TGCGCCAGCAGCCCTTGGACTAGCGGGGGCCAAAACACCGGGGAGCTGTTTTTT.

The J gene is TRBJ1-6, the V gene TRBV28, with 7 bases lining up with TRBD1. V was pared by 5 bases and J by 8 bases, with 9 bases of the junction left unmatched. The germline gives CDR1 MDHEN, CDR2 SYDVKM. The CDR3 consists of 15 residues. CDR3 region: CASSQNDRDDSPLHF. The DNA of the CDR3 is TGTGCCAGCAGTCAAAATGACAGGGACGATTCACCCCTCCACTTT.

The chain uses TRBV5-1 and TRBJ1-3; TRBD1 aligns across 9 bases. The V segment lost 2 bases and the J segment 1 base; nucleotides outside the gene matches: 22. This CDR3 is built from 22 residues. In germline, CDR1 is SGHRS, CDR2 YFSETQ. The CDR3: CASSFSPFSIPGQGNSGNTIYF. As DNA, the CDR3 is TGCGCCAGCAGCTTTTCCCCTTTCTCAATTCCTGGACAGGGGAATTCTGGAAACACCATATATTTT.

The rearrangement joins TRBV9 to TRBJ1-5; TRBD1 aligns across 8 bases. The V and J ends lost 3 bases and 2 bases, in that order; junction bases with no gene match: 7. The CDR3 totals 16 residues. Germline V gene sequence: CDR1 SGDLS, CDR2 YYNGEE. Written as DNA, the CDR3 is TGTGCCAGCAGCGCAGCAGGGGGCCCGGGCAATCAGCCCCAGCATTTT. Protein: CASSAAGGPGNQPQHF. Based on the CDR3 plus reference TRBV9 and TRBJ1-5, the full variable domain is DSGVTQTPKHLITATGQRVTLRCSPRSGDLSVYWYQQSLDQGLQFLIQYYNGEERAKGNILERFSAQQFPDLHSELNLSSLELGDSALYFCASSAAGGPGNQPQHFGDGTRLSIL.

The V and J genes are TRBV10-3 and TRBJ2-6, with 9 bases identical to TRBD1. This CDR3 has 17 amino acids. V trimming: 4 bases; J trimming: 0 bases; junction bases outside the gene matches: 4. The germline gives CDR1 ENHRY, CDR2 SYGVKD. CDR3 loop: CAISAGQGSSGANVLTF. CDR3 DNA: TGTGCCATCAGTGCTGGACAGGGGAGCTCTGGGGCCAACGTCCTGACTTTC.

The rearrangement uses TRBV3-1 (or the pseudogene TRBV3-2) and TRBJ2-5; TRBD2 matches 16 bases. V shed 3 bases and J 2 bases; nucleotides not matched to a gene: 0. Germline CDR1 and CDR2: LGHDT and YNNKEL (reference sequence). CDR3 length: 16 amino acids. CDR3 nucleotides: TGTGCCAGCAGCCAGGGACTAGCGGGAGGGCAAGAGACCCAGTACTTC. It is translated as CASSQGLAGGQETQYF.

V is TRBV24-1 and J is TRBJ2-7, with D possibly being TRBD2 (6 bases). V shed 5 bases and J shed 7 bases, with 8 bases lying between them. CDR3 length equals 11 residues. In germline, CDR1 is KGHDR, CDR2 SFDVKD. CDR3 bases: TGTGCCACCAGTGCGGCGGGGGAGCAGTACTTC. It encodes CATSAAGEQYF.

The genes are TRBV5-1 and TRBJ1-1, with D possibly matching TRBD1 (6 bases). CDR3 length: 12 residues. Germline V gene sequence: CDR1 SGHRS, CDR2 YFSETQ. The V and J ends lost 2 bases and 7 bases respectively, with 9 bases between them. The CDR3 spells CASSLGDIEAFF. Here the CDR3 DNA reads TGCGCCAGCAGCTTAGGGGACATTGAAGCTTTCTTT.

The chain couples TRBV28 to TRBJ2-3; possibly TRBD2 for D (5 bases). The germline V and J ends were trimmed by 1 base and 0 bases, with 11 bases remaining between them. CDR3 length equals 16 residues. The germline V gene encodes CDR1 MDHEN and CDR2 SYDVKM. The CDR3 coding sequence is TGTGCCAGCAGTTTATTTGTGGGAGATAGCACAGATACGCAGTATTTT. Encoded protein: CASSLFVGDSTDTQYF.

The CDR3 nucleotides are TGTGCCAGCAGTTACCCTCCTGACAGGGGAGGCAATGAGCAGTTCTTC. It yields the protein CASSYPPDRGGNEQFF. The chain carries TRBV6-2 or TRBV6-3 and TRBJ2-1, with 8 bases fitting TRBD1. The CDR3 consists of 16 residues. Germline V gene lookup returns CDR1 MNHEY and CDR2 SVGEGT. V lost 2 bases to trimming and J lost 6 bases; unmatched junction nucleotides: 9.

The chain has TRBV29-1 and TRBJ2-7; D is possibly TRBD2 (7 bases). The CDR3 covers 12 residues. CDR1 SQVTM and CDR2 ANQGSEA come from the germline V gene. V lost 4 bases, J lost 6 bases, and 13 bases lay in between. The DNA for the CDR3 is TGCAGCGTTGGGGAGGGGGTCTCCGAGCAGTACTTC. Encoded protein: CSVGEGVSEQYF.

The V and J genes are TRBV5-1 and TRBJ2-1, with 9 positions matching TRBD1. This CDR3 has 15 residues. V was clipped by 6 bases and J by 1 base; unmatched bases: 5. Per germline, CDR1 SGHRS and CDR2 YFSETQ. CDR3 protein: CASKTGTGSYNEQFF. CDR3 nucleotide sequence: TGCGCCAGCAAGACCGGGACAGGGTCCTACAATGAGCAGTTCTTC.

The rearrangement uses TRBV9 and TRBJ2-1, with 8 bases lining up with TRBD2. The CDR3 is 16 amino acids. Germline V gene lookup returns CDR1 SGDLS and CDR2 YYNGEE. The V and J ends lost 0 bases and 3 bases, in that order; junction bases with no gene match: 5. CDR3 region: CASSVATSGGYNEQFF. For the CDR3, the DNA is TGTGCCAGCAGCGTAGCTACAAGCGGGGGCTACAATGAGCAGTTCTTC.

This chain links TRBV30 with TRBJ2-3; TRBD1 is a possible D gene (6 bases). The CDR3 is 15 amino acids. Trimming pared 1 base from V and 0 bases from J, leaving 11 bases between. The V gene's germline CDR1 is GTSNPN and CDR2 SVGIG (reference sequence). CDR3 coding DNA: TGTGCCTGGAGTGAAACAGGGTCTAGCACAGATACGCAGTATTTT. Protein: CAWSETGSSTDTQYF.

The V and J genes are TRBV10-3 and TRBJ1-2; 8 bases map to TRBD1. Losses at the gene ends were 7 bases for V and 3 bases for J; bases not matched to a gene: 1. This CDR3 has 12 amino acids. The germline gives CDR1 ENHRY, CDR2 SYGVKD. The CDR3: CAIKTGDYGYTF. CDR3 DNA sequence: TGTGCCATCAAGACAGGGGACTATGGCTACACCTTC.

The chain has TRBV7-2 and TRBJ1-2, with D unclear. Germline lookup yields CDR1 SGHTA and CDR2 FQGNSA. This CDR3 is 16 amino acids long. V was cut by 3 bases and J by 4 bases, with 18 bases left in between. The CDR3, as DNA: TGTGCCAGCAGCTTGGTATCAAGAGGTGTCAGCTATGGCTACACCTTC. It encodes CASSLVSRGVSYGYTF.

CDR3 in DNA: TGCAGCGTGGAACAAGACGGACGGGGCTATGGCTACACCTTC. Translating it yields CSVEQDGRGYGYTF. V usage is TRBV29-1 and J usage is TRBJ1-2; D ambiguous. The CDR3 runs to 14 residues. V dropped 6 bases and J dropped 4 bases, with 18 bases sitting between them. Germline-derived CDR1 and CDR2 are SQVTM and ANQGSEA.

The CDR3 here is CASSPERGSEIHTQYF. The CDR3 DNA is TGCGCCAGCAGCCCCGAGAGGGGGTCGGAGATACATACGCAGTATTTT. The genes are TRBV5-1 and TRBJ2-3; a possible D gene is TRBD1 (6 bases). This CDR3 comprises 16 residues. V dropped 4 bases and J dropped 7 bases, with 22 bases sitting between them. In germline, CDR1 is SGHRS, CDR2 YFSETQ.

The DNA for the CDR3 is TGTGCCAGCAGCAGCCCAATGGGACAGGCCGACTCTGGAAACACCATATATTTT. Translated: CASSSPMGQADSGNTIYF. V and J are TRBV21-1 and TRBJ1-3; no check of the table's D call, TRBD1, against the DNA was made. TRBV21-1 is flagged as a pseudogene. The CDR3 is 18 amino acids.

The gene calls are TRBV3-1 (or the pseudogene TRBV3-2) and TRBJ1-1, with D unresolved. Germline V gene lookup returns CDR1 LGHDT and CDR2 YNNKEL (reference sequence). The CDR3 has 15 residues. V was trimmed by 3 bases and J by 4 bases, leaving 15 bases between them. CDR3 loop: CASSHKLGRVTEAFF. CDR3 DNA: TGTGCCAGCAGCCATAAACTAGGGAGGGTCACTGAAGCTTTCTTT.

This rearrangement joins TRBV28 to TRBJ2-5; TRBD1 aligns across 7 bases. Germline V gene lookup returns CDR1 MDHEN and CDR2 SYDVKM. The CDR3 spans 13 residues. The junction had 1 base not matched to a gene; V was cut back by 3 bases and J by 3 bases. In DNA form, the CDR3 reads TGTGCCAGCAGTTTTGGGACAGAAGAGACCCAGTACTTC. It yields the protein CASSFGTEETQYF.

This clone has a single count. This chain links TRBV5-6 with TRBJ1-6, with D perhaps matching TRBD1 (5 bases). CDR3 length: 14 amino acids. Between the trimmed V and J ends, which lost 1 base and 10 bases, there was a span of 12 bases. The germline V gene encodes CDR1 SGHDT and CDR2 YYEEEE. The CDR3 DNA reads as TGTGCCAGCAGCTTGCAGGGTCGTAAATCACCCCTCCACTTT. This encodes CASSLQGRKSPLHF.